These T cell receptor beta chains were read from a single sample in a study of cytomegalovirus exposure and HLA in healthy donors. Assay: immunoSEQ multiplex PCR; the TCRdb copy retains only in-frame clones and omits some. The data contain more than 75,000 clones, 75% to 85% of them singletons. Material for sequencing was PBMCs. The receptors originated from a woman aged 40 to 50 in good health and CMV-seronegative. Each CDR3 is given with its conserved first and last residue. A D gene is named only where the DNA matches it firmly. The size of a clone is reported for some rows only, either as once, few or many, or as a class for expanded clones.

d_gene	j_gene	v_gene	abundance	CDR3nt	CDR3aa
.	TRBJ1-5	TRBV7-9	.	TGTGCCAGCAGCCGCGGAGGACCCATTAGCAATCAGCCCCAGCATTTT	CASSRGGPISNQPQHF
.	TRBJ1-5	TRBV19	.	TGTGCCAGTAGTTCTCAGGGAGGGAGCAATCAGCCCCAGCATTTT	CASSSQGGSNQPQHF
.	TRBJ1-5	TRBV10-3	.	TGTGCCATCAGAGCCGGGAAAGAAAACCAGCCCCAGCATTTT	CAIRAGKENQPQHF
.	TRBJ2-3	TRBV4-3	.	TGCGCCAGCAGCCAAGACGGGTCCACAGATACGCAGTATTTT	CASSQDGSTDTQYF
.	TRBJ2-1	TRBV5-4	.	TGTGCCAGCACTTCACAGGCGGGGAGCTCCTACAATGAGCAGTTCTTC	CASTSQAGSSYNEQFF
TRBD2	TRBJ2-1	TRBV5-6	.	TGTGCCAGCAGCTCCTTGGGAGCGGGGGGCGTCAATGAGCAGTTCTTC	CASSSLGAGGVNEQFF
.	TRBJ1-5	TRBV6-6	.	TGTGCCAGCAGTTACTTAGAGGGGGTGTATCAGCCCCAGCATTTT	CASSYLEGVYQPQHF
.	TRBJ1-1	TRBV5-1	few	TGCGCCAGCAGCTTCTCAGGAAACACTGAAGCTTTCTTT	CASSFSGNTEAFF
TRBD2	TRBJ2-1	TRBV6-5	.	TGTGCCAGCAGTTACTCTAGCGGGGGGTTGAATGAGCAGTTCTTC	CASSYSSGGLNEQFF
TRBD2	TRBJ2-3	TRBV6-6	.	TGTGCCAGTGGGTGGGGGGGGGAAGATACGCAGTATTTT	CASGWGGEDTQYF
TRBD1	TRBJ2-1	TRBV18	.	TGTGCCAGCTCACCAGGGACAGGGGGCTATAATGAGCAGTTCTTC	CASSPGTGGYNEQFF
TRBD1	TRBJ1-5	TRBV25-1	.	TGTGCCAGCAGCCAGACAGGGTTCAATCAGCCCCAGCATTTT	CASSQTGFNQPQHF
.	TRBJ2-3	TRBV14	.	TGTGCCAGCAGCCCCCGGTGGGGCGGAGATACGCAGTATTTT	CASSPRWGGDTQYF
.	TRBJ1-3	TRBV28	.	TGTGCCAGCAGTTCCTTGAACAGTCCTTTTGCTGGAAACACCATATATTTT	CASSSLNSPFAGNTIYF
.	TRBJ2-7	TRBV30	.	TGTGCCTCCAACAGGGGGGGGTCCTACGAGCAGTACTTC	CASNRGGSYEQYF
.	TRBJ2-2	TRBV6-1	.	TGTGCCAGCAGAGAGACTGCAGACACCGGGGAGCTGTTTTTT	CASRETADTGELFF
.	TRBJ1-2	TRBV5-4	.	TGTGCCAGCAGCTTACCCTCGGGACTCAACTATGGCTACACCTTC	CASSLPSGLNYGYTF
.	TRBJ2-6	TRBV6-5	.	TGTGCCAGCAGTTACTCGTTGAGCTCTGGGGCCAACGTCCTGACTTTC	CASSYSLSSGANVLTF
.	TRBJ1-5	TRBV5-1	.	TGCGCCAGCAGCTTGGACGGGAAGGGCAATCAGCCCCAGCATTTT	CASSLDGKGNQPQHF
.	TRBJ1-2	TRBV4-3	.	TGCGCCAGCAGCCAAGATTTTTCAGTCGTCAACTATGGCTACACCTTC	CASSQDFSVVNYGYTF
TRBD1	TRBJ1-3	TRBV13	few	TGTGCCAGCAGCCCGACACAGGGGGCTGGAAACACCATATATTTT	CASSPTQGAGNTIYF
TRBD1	TRBJ1-3	TRBV6-1	.	TGTGCCAGCAAGGACAGGCTGCTGTACACCATATATTTT	CASKDRLLYTIYF
TRBD1	TRBJ2-7	TRBV7-8	.	TGTGCCAGCAGCTTAGCGGGACAGGGTGGTTACGAGCAGTACTTC	CASSLAGQGGYEQYF
TRBD1	TRBJ2-1	TRBV7-9	.	TGTGCCAGCAGCCAAACGACAGGGGACTTCTACAATGAGCAGTTCTTC	CASSQTTGDFYNEQFF
.	TRBJ2-2	TRBV6-4	.	TGTGCCAGCAGTCCAACTAGGACGACCGGGGAGCTGTTTTTT	CASSPTRTTGELFF
.	TRBJ1-1	TRBV21-1	.	TGTGCCAGCAGGGCTAAGGTGGGGAGCACTGAAGCTTTCTTT	CASRAKVGSTEAFF
TRBD1	TRBJ1-2	TRBV5-1	.	TGCGCCAGCAGCTCGACAGGGTTTAACTATGGCTACACCTTC	CASSSTGFNYGYTF
TRBD1	TRBJ2-5	TRBV7-8	.	TGTGCCAGCAGCACCTCCGGGACAGTAAAGACCCAGTACTTC	CASSTSGTVKTQYF
.	TRBJ2-1	TRBV2	once	TGTGCCAGCAAACCACAGGCGAATGAGCAGTTCTTC	CASKPQANEQFF
.	TRBJ2-6	TRBV7-2	.	TGTGCCAGCACCAGATCTGGGGCCAACGTCCTGACTTTC	CASTRSGANVLTF
.	TRBJ1-4	TRBV7-9	.	TGTGCCAGCAGACCGGGTTCGGGTAATGAAAAACTGTTTTTT	CASRPGSGNEKLFF
TRBD1	TRBJ1-2	TRBV13	.	TGTGCCAGCAGCTGGGGGGGACAGGGCTACTATGGCTACACCTTC	CASSWGGQGYYGYTF
TRBD1	TRBJ1-1	TRBV5-4	.	TGTGCCAGCAGCTGGAAAGGGGGCAGAACTGAAGCTTTCTTT	CASSWKGGRTEAFF
.	TRBJ1-5	TRBV30	.	TGTGCCTGGGCCCCCCCACAGGTATTAGGCAATCAGCCCCAGCATTTT	CAWAPPQVLGNQPQHF
.	TRBJ1-4	TRBV7-2	once	TGTGCCAGCAGGTCATCCGGAGGGGAAAAACTGTTTTTT	CASRSSGGEKLFF
TRBD1	TRBJ2-5	TRBV5-1	.	TGCGCCAGCAGCTCGACGCAGGGGGCCTGGGAGACCCAGTACTTC	CASSSTQGAWETQYF